The clone carrying this T cell receptor beta chain showed up many times. No antigen is known for it. The data were obtained in a study of T cells in Graves' hyperthyroidism and ophthalmopathy. General observations from the study: Model-based prediction identified ophthalmopathy a median about 7 months prior to its onset.

Per germline, CDR1 WSHSY and CDR2 SAAADI. Trimming left V 2 bases short and J 1 base short, with 5 bases between. The CDR3 is 13 amino acids. Amplified TCR beta CDR3 regions came from RNA transcripts. The TCR CDR3 first-round RT-PCR relied on the HTBI primer set. TCRdb passed the multiplex PCR reads through MiXCR, listing each CDR3 protein once. The profile shows roughly 350,000 distinct CDR3 sequences, 14% of them singletons. Uncontrolled infection, other autoimmune disease, pregnancy or lactation excluded patients. Based on clinical symptoms, serum thyroxine and TRAb, thyroid ultrasound and orbital computed tomography, diagnoses were reached.

Sequencing was carried out using blood. V gene TRBV10-2 combines with J gene TRBJ1-1; unclear D gene. This receptor was taken from a woman aged 25 to 39 with Graves' ophthalmopathy. As DNA, the CDR3 is TGCGCCAGCAGTGAGGGGAGGAACACTGAAGCTTTCTTT. The encoded protein is CASSEGRNTEAFF.